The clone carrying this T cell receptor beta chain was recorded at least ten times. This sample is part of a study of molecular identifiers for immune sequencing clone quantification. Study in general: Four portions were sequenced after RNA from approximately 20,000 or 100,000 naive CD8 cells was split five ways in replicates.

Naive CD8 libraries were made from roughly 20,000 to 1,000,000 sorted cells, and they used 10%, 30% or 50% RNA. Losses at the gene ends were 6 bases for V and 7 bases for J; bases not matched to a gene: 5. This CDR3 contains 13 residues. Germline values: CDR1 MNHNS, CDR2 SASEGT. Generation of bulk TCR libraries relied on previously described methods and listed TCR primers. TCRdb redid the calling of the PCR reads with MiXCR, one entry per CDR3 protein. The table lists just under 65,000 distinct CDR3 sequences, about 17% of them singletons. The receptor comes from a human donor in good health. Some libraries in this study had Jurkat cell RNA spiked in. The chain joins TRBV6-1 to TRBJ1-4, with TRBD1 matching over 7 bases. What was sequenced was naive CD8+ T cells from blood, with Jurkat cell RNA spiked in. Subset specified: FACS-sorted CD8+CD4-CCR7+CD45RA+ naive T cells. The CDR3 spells CASREAGGEKLFF. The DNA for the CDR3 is TGTGCCAGCAGGGAGGCAGGGGGTGAAAAACTGTTTTTT.